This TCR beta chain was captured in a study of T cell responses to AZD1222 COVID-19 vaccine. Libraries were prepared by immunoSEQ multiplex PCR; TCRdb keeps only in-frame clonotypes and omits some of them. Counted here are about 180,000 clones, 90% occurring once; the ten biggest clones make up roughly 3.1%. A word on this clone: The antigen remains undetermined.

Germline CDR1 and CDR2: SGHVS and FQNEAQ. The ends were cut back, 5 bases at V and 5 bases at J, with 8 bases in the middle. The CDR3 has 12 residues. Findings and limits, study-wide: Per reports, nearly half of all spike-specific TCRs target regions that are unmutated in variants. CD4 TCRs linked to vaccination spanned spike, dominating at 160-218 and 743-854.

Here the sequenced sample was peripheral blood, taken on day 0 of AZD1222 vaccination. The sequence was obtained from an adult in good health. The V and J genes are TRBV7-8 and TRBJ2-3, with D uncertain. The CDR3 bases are TGTGCCAGCAGCCCTTCTCGAGATACGCAGTATTTT. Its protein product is CASSPSRDTQYF.